This T cell receptor (beta chain) was captured by sequencing in a study of T cell repertoires in cytomegalovirus infection. Overall study: Public TCR beta signatures indicated both CMV infection and matching HLA type. Study-level points and caveats: Summed public TCR beta family frequency identified CMV carriers bearing the relevant HLA.

TCRdb reanalysed the reads using MiXCR and keeps one entry per CDR3 protein. This sample yields some 220,000 distinct CDR3 sequences, of which around 6.4% are seen a single time; more than 5.5% belongs to the top ten. This clonotype has ten or more counts. The target antigen is unknown. Germline lookup yields CDR1 SGHTA and CDR2 FQGNSA. V lost 0 bases and J 11 bases, leaving 19 bases between the germline ends. The CDR3 spans 15 residues. The specimen was PBMCs. The chain employs TRBV7-2 and TRBJ1-2; D unresolved. The TCR sequence derives from a human donor in good health (CMV status not recorded). Some clones in this sample may be carry-over from other donors' samples. The chain's CDR3 is CASSLASGDSSGYTF. The CDR3 DNA reads as TGTGCCAGCAGCTTAGCTAGCGGTGACTCCTCCGGATACACCTTC.